This is a list of T cell receptor beta chains from one sample in a study of CD8 T cells in ankylosing spondylitis. Using its own MiXCR run on the 5' RACE reads, TCRdb lists one record per CDR3 protein. The data show about 210,000 distinct CDR3 sequences, with approximately 7.3% seen just once and over 12% held by the top ten. The specimen was blood, either unsorted or a sorted T cell fraction (not recorded which). The receptors shown here come from a male donor with ankylosing spondylitis. Both conserved end residues are part of each CDR3. Fields, in order: V gene, CDR3 length, D gene, clone size, J gene, CDR3 DNA, CDR3 protein. D genes are given only for firm matches. Clone sizes are given selectively: once, few, many, or a class where the clone is expanded.

V gene: TRBV6-2/TRBV6-3
CDR3 length: 14
D gene: -
clone size: many
J gene: TRBJ1-5
CDR3 DNA: TGTGCCAGCAGTCTCGACCGTAGCAATCAGCCCCAGCATTTT
CDR3 protein: CASSLDRSNQPQHF

V gene: TRBV7-8
CDR3 length: 13
D gene: -
clone size: many
J gene: TRBJ2-1
CDR3 DNA: TGTGCCAGCAGGTTCCGAGGAGGTAATGAGCAGTTCTTC
CDR3 protein: CASRFRGGNEQFF

V gene: TRBV27
CDR3 length: 12
D gene: -
clone size: many
J gene: TRBJ2-1
CDR3 DNA: TGTGCCAGCAGTTTAGGGGGGCATGAGCAGTTCTTC
CDR3 protein: CASSLGGHEQFF

V gene: TRBV10-3
CDR3 length: 13
D gene: -
clone size: -
J gene: TRBJ2-7
CDR3 DNA: TGTGCCATCAGTGAGTCAGCCGCAGGGGAGCAGTACTTC
CDR3 protein: CAISESAAGEQYF

V gene: TRBV29-1
CDR3 length: 12
D gene: TRBD1
clone size: -
J gene: TRBJ1-1
CDR3 DNA: TGCAGCGTTCCAGGGGGAAACACTGAAGCTTTCTTT
CDR3 protein: CSVPGGNTEAFF

V gene: TRBV11-3
CDR3 length: 13
D gene: -
clone size: -
J gene: TRBJ1-1
CDR3 DNA: TGTGCCAGCAGCGAGTGGGCAGGCACTGAAGCTTTCTTT
CDR3 protein: CASSEWAGTEAFF

V gene: TRBV7-8
CDR3 length: 14
D gene: -
clone size: many
J gene: TRBJ2-7
CDR3 DNA: TGTGCCAGCAGCGGTAGGGACCGTGGCTACGAGCAGTACTTC
CDR3 protein: CASSGRDRGYEQYF

V gene: TRBV10-3
CDR3 length: 16
D gene: TRBD1
clone size: once
J gene: TRBJ2-7
CDR3 DNA: TGTGCCATCAGTGGTGACAGGGGTCACCTCTCGTACGAGCAGTACTTC
CDR3 protein: CAISGDRGHLSYEQYF

V gene: TRBV5-1
CDR3 length: 13
D gene: -
clone size: many
J gene: TRBJ1-1
CDR3 DNA: TGCGCCAGCAGTGGCAGGGAGAACACTGAAGCTTTCTTT
CDR3 protein: CASSGRENTEAFF

V gene: TRBV3-1
CDR3 length: 17
D gene: TRBD2
clone size: many
J gene: TRBJ2-7
CDR3 DNA: TGTGCCAGCAGCCAATTAGCGGGACAACTAAGCGGCTACGAGCAGTACTTC
CDR3 protein: CASSQLAGQLSGYEQYF

V gene: TRBV13
CDR3 length: 15
D gene: TRBD1
clone size: many
J gene: TRBJ2-4
CDR3 DNA: TGTGCCAGCAGCCCCAAGACAGGGGCCAAAAACATTCAGTACTTC
CDR3 protein: CASSPKTGAKNIQYF

V gene: TRBV24-1
CDR3 length: 13
D gene: -
clone size: many
J gene: TRBJ2-7
CDR3 DNA: TGTGCCACCAGTGACCAAGGGCTGGACGAGCAGTACTTC
CDR3 protein: CATSDQGLDEQYF

V gene: TRBV13
CDR3 length: 15
D gene: TRBD1
clone size: many
J gene: TRBJ2-5
CDR3 DNA: TGTGCCAGCAGCACCGGGACAGGGGGCGCGGAGACCCAGTACTTC
CDR3 protein: CASSTGTGGAETQYF

V gene: TRBV28
CDR3 length: 14
D gene: TRBD2
clone size: many
J gene: TRBJ2-3
CDR3 DNA: TGTGCCAGCAGTTGGGGGGGAGAGGGAGATACGCAGTATTTT
CDR3 protein: CASSWGGEGDTQYF

V gene: TRBV20-1
CDR3 length: 14
D gene: -
clone size: many
J gene: TRBJ2-7
CDR3 DNA: TGCAGTGCTAGAGAACTTAGTCGGGGTTACGAGCAGTACTTC
CDR3 protein: CSARELSRGYEQYF

V gene: TRBV5-6
CDR3 length: 13
D gene: TRBD1
clone size: many
J gene: TRBJ1-2
CDR3 DNA: TGTGCCAGCAGCCTCTTAAAGACAGGGGAGGACACCTTC
CDR3 protein: CASSLLKTGEDTF

V gene: TRBV27
CDR3 length: 14
D gene: TRBD1
clone size: many
J gene: TRBJ2-3
CDR3 DNA: TGTGCCAGTTCCGGGACAGATGGGCCCGATACGCAGTATTTT
CDR3 protein: CASSGTDGPDTQYF

V gene: TRBV5-6
CDR3 length: 12
D gene: -
clone size: -
J gene: TRBJ1-6
CDR3 DNA: TGTGCCATGAGCTTAGGGCGAACACCCCTCCACTTT
CDR3 protein: CAMSLGRTPLHF

V gene: TRBV5-1
CDR3 length: 15
D gene: -
clone size: many
J gene: TRBJ2-3
CDR3 DNA: TGCGCCAGCAGCCCGGGACCCGGGTTCAGAGATACGCAGTATTTT
CDR3 protein: CASSPGPGFRDTQYF

V gene: TRBV5-6
CDR3 length: 16
D gene: -
clone size: few
J gene: TRBJ2-6
CDR3 DNA: TGTGCCAGCAGCTTGGCCAGTTCCTCTGGGGCCAACGTCCTGACTTTC
CDR3 protein: CASSLASSSGANVLTF

V gene: TRBV3-1
CDR3 length: 17
D gene: -
clone size: -
J gene: TRBJ2-1
CDR3 DNA: TGTGCCAGCAGCCAAGATCTTTACGACCCGGGGGGCGATGAGCAGTTCTTC
CDR3 protein: CASSQDLYDPGGDEQFF

V gene: TRBV12-3/TRBV12-4
CDR3 length: 14
D gene: -
clone size: many
J gene: TRBJ1-1
CDR3 DNA: TGTGCCAGCAGTTTAGGAGTTCGGAACACTGAAGCTTTCTTT
CDR3 protein: CASSLGVRNTEAFF

V gene: TRBV6-5
CDR3 length: 15
D gene: TRBD1
clone size: few
J gene: TRBJ2-7
CDR3 DNA: TGTGCCAGCAGTGACCGACAGGGGGGGAGTTACGAGCAGTACTTC
CDR3 protein: CASSDRQGGSYEQYF

V gene: TRBV7-9
CDR3 length: 13
D gene: -
clone size: many
J gene: TRBJ2-5
CDR3 DNA: TGTGCCAGCAGCCCAGGGTACCAAGAGACCCAGTACTTC
CDR3 protein: CASSPGYQETQYF

V gene: TRBV9
CDR3 length: 14
D gene: -
clone size: many
J gene: TRBJ1-5
CDR3 DNA: TGTGCCAGCAGCGTCGGCGGGATTAATCAGCCCCAGCATTTT
CDR3 protein: CASSVGGINQPQHF

V gene: TRBV13
CDR3 length: 12
D gene: -
clone size: many
J gene: TRBJ2-1
CDR3 DNA: TGTGCCAGCAGCCTCTCTAGTGCTGAGCAGTTCTTC
CDR3 protein: CASSLSSAEQFF

V gene: TRBV6-2/TRBV6-3
CDR3 length: 15
D gene: TRBD1
clone size: -
J gene: TRBJ1-2
CDR3 DNA: TGTGCCAGCAGATCGGGACAGGGAGATCACTATGGCTACACCTTC
CDR3 protein: CASRSGQGDHYGYTF

V gene: TRBV27
CDR3 length: 16
D gene: -
clone size: many
J gene: TRBJ1-5
CDR3 DNA: TGTGCCAGCTCCCGCAGTAGCAGGGGTTTCAATCAGCCCCAGCATTTT
CDR3 protein: CASSRSSRGFNQPQHF

V gene: TRBV6-2/TRBV6-3
CDR3 length: 16
D gene: TRBD1
clone size: many
J gene: TRBJ2-2
CDR3 DNA: TGTGCCAGCAGTCTCCTAACAGGGGGCTTGGCCGGGGAGCTGTTTTTT
CDR3 protein: CASSLLTGGLAGELFF

V gene: TRBV27
CDR3 length: 11
D gene: -
clone size: many
J gene: TRBJ2-2
CDR3 DNA: TGTGCCAGCACGGACACCGGGGAGCTGTTTTTT
CDR3 protein: CASTDTGELFF

V gene: TRBV12-3/TRBV12-4
CDR3 length: 11
D gene: -
clone size: many
J gene: TRBJ2-5
CDR3 DNA: TGTGCCAGCTTCGACGGAGAGACCCAGTACTTC
CDR3 protein: CASFDGETQYF

V gene: TRBV7-9
CDR3 length: 15
D gene: -
clone size: -
J gene: TRBJ2-5
CDR3 DNA: TGTGCCAGCAGCCCTGGCGAGTTTGGGGGGGAGACCCAGTACTTC
CDR3 protein: CASSPGEFGGETQYF

V gene: TRBV20-1
CDR3 length: 14
D gene: -
clone size: -
J gene: TRBJ1-5
CDR3 DNA: TGCAGTGCTAGAGCTGGTATGGGCAATCAGCCCCAGCATTTT
CDR3 protein: CSARAGMGNQPQHF

V gene: TRBV15
CDR3 length: 15
D gene: -
clone size: -
J gene: TRBJ1-5
CDR3 DNA: TGTGCCACCAGCAGAGTCCCGGACGGGAATCAGCCCCAGCATTTT
CDR3 protein: CATSRVPDGNQPQHF

V gene: TRBV2
CDR3 length: 15
D gene: -
clone size: many
J gene: TRBJ2-1
CDR3 DNA: TGTGCCAGCAGTGAACTAGCGACCTCCTACAATGAGCAGTTCTTC
CDR3 protein: CASSELATSYNEQFF

V gene: TRBV7-8
CDR3 length: 13
D gene: TRBD1
clone size: few
J gene: TRBJ2-7
CDR3 DNA: TGTGCCAGCAGCTCCCTGACAGGGATCGAGCAGTACTTC
CDR3 protein: CASSSLTGIEQYF

V gene: TRBV12-3/TRBV12-4
CDR3 length: 13
D gene: -
clone size: many
J gene: TRBJ2-2
CDR3 DNA: TGTGCCAGCAGTCCGGGCGGGGTCGGGGAGCTGTTTTTT
CDR3 protein: CASSPGGVGELFF

V gene: TRBV12-3/TRBV12-4
CDR3 length: 14
D gene: TRBD2
clone size: -
J gene: TRBJ2-7
CDR3 DNA: TGTGCCAGCAGTTTTCGGGGGGGAGTCTACGAGCAGTACTTC
CDR3 protein: CASSFRGGVYEQYF

V gene: TRBV20-1
CDR3 length: 15
D gene: -
clone size: few
J gene: TRBJ2-1
CDR3 DNA: TGCAGTGCTAGAGATCTGGGGGGGCGATCTAATGAGCAGTTCTTC
CDR3 protein: CSARDLGGRSNEQFF

V gene: TRBV27
CDR3 length: 14
D gene: TRBD1
clone size: many
J gene: TRBJ1-5
CDR3 DNA: TGTGCCAGCAGTTTAAGGCAGGGGGATCAGCCCCAGCATTTT
CDR3 protein: CASSLRQGDQPQHF

V gene: TRBV11-1
CDR3 length: 16
D gene: -
clone size: -
J gene: TRBJ2-1
CDR3 DNA: TGTGCCAGCAGCTTAGCGGGTAGCCGCTCCTACAATGAGCAGTTCTTC
CDR3 protein: CASSLAGSRSYNEQFF

V gene: TRBV7-9
CDR3 length: 15
D gene: TRBD2
clone size: many
J gene: TRBJ2-7
CDR3 DNA: TGTGCCAGCAGTCTCGCCCCTAGCGGGAGGGACGAGCAGTACTTC
CDR3 protein: CASSLAPSGRDEQYF

V gene: TRBV12-3/TRBV12-4
CDR3 length: 15
D gene: TRBD2
clone size: many
J gene: TRBJ2-1
CDR3 DNA: TGTGCCAGCAGTTACGCTAGCGGACCCTACAATGAGCAGTTCTTC
CDR3 protein: CASSYASGPYNEQFF

V gene: TRBV18
CDR3 length: 14
D gene: -
clone size: many
J gene: TRBJ2-5
CDR3 DNA: TGTGCCAGCTCACCACCACTCGACAGAGAGACCCAGTACTTC
CDR3 protein: CASSPPLDRETQYF

V gene: TRBV6-1
CDR3 length: 16
D gene: -
clone size: -
J gene: TRBJ2-1
CDR3 DNA: TGTGCCAGCAGTCCCTTCCAGCTAGTCCCCCACAATGAGCAGTTCTTC
CDR3 protein: CASSPFQLVPHNEQFF

V gene: TRBV5-1
CDR3 length: 15
D gene: TRBD2
clone size: many
J gene: TRBJ2-7
CDR3 DNA: TGCGCCAGCAGCTTGGAAGCGGGAGGGCCGTACGAGCAGTACTTC
CDR3 protein: CASSLEAGGPYEQYF

V gene: TRBV6-1
CDR3 length: 14
D gene: TRBD1
clone size: many
J gene: TRBJ2-5
CDR3 DNA: TGTGCCAGCCTACCGCTACTTGGGACAGGTGACCAGTACTTC
CDR3 protein: CASLPLLGTGDQYF

V gene: TRBV7-6
CDR3 length: 14
D gene: -
clone size: -
J gene: TRBJ2-3
CDR3 DNA: TGTGCCAGCAGCCCCGGCGGCACCACAGATACGCAGTATTTT
CDR3 protein: CASSPGGTTDTQYF